The 17 T cell receptor beta chains listed next were all sequenced from one sample in a study of T cells after yellow fever vaccination. TCRdb analysed the 5' RACE reads with MiXCR anew, one entry per CDR3 protein. Here the sample spans 500,000 to 650,000 distinct CDR3 sequences, roughly 17% being singletons. The sequencing used PBMCs, collected about 5 days after the first yellow fever vaccination. The receptor source for this set is a young man who received the YFV17D yellow fever vaccine.

The gene calls are TRBV24-1 and TRBJ1-1; no firm D call. The CDR3 is made up of 13 amino acids. V shed 3 bases and J shed 4 bases, with 8 bases lying between them. Germline V CDR1 and CDR2: KGHDR, SFDVKD. CDR3 DNA sequence: TGTGCCACCAGTGATCCCTACCGCACTGAAGCTTTCTTT. Translated, it gives CATSDPYRTEAFF.

V gene TRBV28 combines with J gene TRBJ2-2; possible D gene TRBD2, 6 bases. Germline V CDR1 and CDR2: MDHEN, SYDVKM. This CDR3 has 14 amino acids. Between the trimmed V and J ends, which lost 9 bases and 5 bases, there was a span of 16 bases. In nucleotides, the CDR3 is TGTGCCAGTATCCGGGACTCTGGGACCGGGGAGCTGTTTTTT. This encodes CASIRDSGTGELFF. Drawing the rest from reference TRBV28 and TRBJ2-2, the complete variable domain is DVKVTQSSRYLVKRTGEKVFLECVQDMDHENMFWYRQDPGLGLRLIYFSYDVKMKEKGDIPEGYSVSREKKERFSLILESASTNQTSMYLCASIRDSGTGELFFGEGSRLTVL.

This sequence joins TRBV4-2 and TRBJ2-1; 10 bases map to TRBD2. CDR1 and CDR2 from the germline V gene are LGHNA and YNFKEQ. Germline trimming cut 4 bases from V and 10 bases from J; bases unmatched to any gene: 13. The CDR3 extends over 16 amino acids. The CDR3, as DNA: TGTGCCAGCAGCCGCGGAAGAGCGGGGGGGCCAAGCGAGCAGTTCTTC. Encoded protein: CASSRGRAGGPSEQFF.

This clonotype appeared a few times. This chain connects TRBV7-2 to TRBJ2-3, with TRBD2 matching 11 bases. The CDR3 contains 17 residues. Trimming removed 5 bases from V and 0 bases from J; junction bases left unmatched: 7. In germline, CDR1 is SGHTA, CDR2 FQGNSA. CDR3: CASSPLAGGLSTDTQYF. CDR3 in DNA: TGTGCCAGCAGCCCTCTAGCGGGGGGCCTCAGCACAGATACGCAGTATTTT.

The chain links TRBV9 to TRBJ2-7, with D perhaps being TRBD1 or TRBD2 (5 bases each). Germline lookup yields CDR1 SGDLS and CDR2 YYNGEE. CDR3 size: 14 residues. V was pared by 3 bases and J by 2 bases, with 12 bases between. CDR3 nucleotide sequence: TGTGCCAGCAGCGCCTGGGACGGACCCTACGAGCAGTACTTC. Translating gives CASSAWDGPYEQYF.

The V and J genes are TRBV5-4 and TRBJ2-7; no firm D call. The V end was cut by 4 bases, the J end by 4 bases, with 12 bases between. The CDR3 is 13 residues long. The germline V gene has CDR1 SGHNT and CDR2 YYREEE (reference sequence). CDR3 residues: CASSVDRLYEQYF. The CDR3, as DNA: TGTGCCAGCAGCGTAGACCGATTGTACGAGCAGTACTTC. The complete variable domain, with remaining parts taken from reference TRBV5-4 and TRBJ2-7, reads ETGVTQSPTHLIKTRGQQVTLRCSSQSGHNTVSWYQQALGQGPQFIFQYYREEENGRGNFPPRFSGLQFPNYSSELNVNALELDDSALYLCASSVDRLYEQYFGPGTRLTVT.

This sequence joins TRBV6-5 and TRBJ2-7; D gene unclear. Trimming removed 0 bases at V and 2 bases at J, with 17 bases between. The germline V gene encodes CDR1 MNHEY and CDR2 SVGAGI. The CDR3 is 17 amino acids. CDR3 sequence: CASSYSPKWLTPYEQYV. For the CDR3, the DNA is TGTGCCAGCAGTTACTCCCCTAAATGGCTAACCCCCTACGAGCAGTACGTC.

The rearrangement links TRBV4-1 to TRBJ2-7; tentatively, D is TRBD2 (6 bases). The length of the CDR3 is 15 residues. Germline CDR1 reads MGHRA; CDR2 reads YSYEKL. V was pared by 4 bases and J by 2 bases, with 15 bases between. The CDR3 sequence is CASSLTGLNPYEQYF. The DNA for the CDR3 is TGCGCCAGCAGCCTCACGGGACTCAACCCCTACGAGCAGTACTTC.

This clonotype turned up a few times. The rearrangement uses TRBV5-5 and TRBJ1-2, with a possible D match to TRBD1 (5 bases). With 2 bases removed from V and 1 base from J, the gap between germline ends came to 9 bases. This CDR3 has 14 residues. The germline V gene has CDR1 SGHKS and CDR2 YYEKEE (reference sequence). The CDR3 here is CASSFGTYNYGYTF. In DNA, the CDR3 is TGTGCCAGCAGCTTCGGGACCTATAACTATGGCTACACCTTC. Filled out from reference TRBV5-5 and TRBJ1-2, the complete variable domain reads DAGVTQSPTHLIKTRGQQVTLRCSPISGHKSVSWYQQVLGQGPQFIFQYYEKEERGRGNFPDRFSARQFPNYSSELNVNALLLGDSALYLCASSFGTYNYGYTFGSGTRLTVV.

The CDR3 region is CASSLKSLLAQTFANTGELFF. CDR3 sequence (DNA): TGTGCCAGCAGCCTCAAGTCCCTTCTAGCCCAAACTTTCGCGAACACCGGGGAGCTGTTTTTT. The J gene is TRBJ2-2, the V gene TRBV11-2; D is possibly TRBD2 (5 bases). This CDR3 is 21 amino acids long. The V gene lost 5 bases and the J gene lost 0 bases, with 28 bases spanning the gap. The germline V gene has CDR1 SGHAT and CDR2 FQNNGV.

This clonotype was found a few times. V and J are TRBV4-1 and TRBJ1-5; the D gene is possibly TRBD1 (6 bases). The CDR3 extends over 17 amino acids. Germline-derived CDR1 and CDR2 are MGHRA and YSYEKL. V lost 0 bases and J 2 bases, leaving 14 bases between the germline ends. CDR3 nucleotide sequence: TGCGCCAGCAGCCAAGACCCAGGGGCAGGGGGCAATCAGCCCCAGCATTTT. Encoded protein: CASSQDPGAGGNQPQHF.

This clonotype was seen many times. The V gene is TRBV10-3, the J gene TRBJ2-5; no firm D call. The CDR3 covers 15 residues. The germline V gene has CDR1 ENHRY and CDR2 SYGVKD. V lost 0 bases and J lost 2, with 10 bases in between. CDR3 nucleotide sequence: TGTGCCATCAGTGAGTCGAATTGGGGTCAAGAGACCCAGTACTTC. Translated: CAISESNWGQETQYF.

The chain employs TRBV7-4 and TRBJ2-7; D unresolved. The germline gives CDR1 SGHVT, CDR2 SQSDAQ. The CDR3 runs 14 residues. The V gene lost 2 bases and the J gene lost 3 bases, with 11 bases spanning the gap. The CDR3 region has the DNA TGTGCCAGCAGCTTACAACACAACATCTACGAGCAGTACGTC. The encoded protein is CASSLQHNIYEQYV.

The CDR3 nucleotides read TGCGCCAGCAGCCAGATGGACCTAGTAAGCACAGATACGCAGTATTTT. Translating gives CASSQMDLVSTDTQYF. J is TRBJ2-3 and V is TRBV4-1; no clear D. CDR3 length: 16 residues. V lost 3 bases and J lost 0, with 13 bases in between. Germline values: CDR1 MGHRA, CDR2 YSYEKL.

This clonotype was counted between two and nine times. This chain uses TRBV4-2 with TRBJ2-1; D gene uncertain. Germline V CDR1 and CDR2: LGHNA, YNFKEQ. CDR3 length: 18 amino acids. V was clipped by 0 bases and J by 5 bases, with 20 bases between them. CDR3 in amino acids: CASSQETVHNFLNNEQFF. The CDR3 nucleotides read TGTGCCAGCAGCCAAGAGACCGTCCACAATTTCTTAAACAATGAGCAGTTCTTC.

The chain recombines TRBV3-1 with TRBJ1-2; the match to TRBD1 covers 8 bases. Per germline, CDR1 LGHDT and CDR2 YNNKEL (reference sequence). The CDR3 contains 14 residues. V dropped 5 bases and J dropped 8; count of bases not matched to a gene: 10. As DNA, the CDR3 is TGTGCCAGCAGCTTCGACAGGGGATCTCGCGGCTACACCTTC. Translating gives CASSFDRGSRGYTF.

This chain joins TRBV7-2 and TRBJ1-1, with D possibly TRBD1 on 5 matching bases. Trimming stripped 2 bases from V and 5 bases from J, with 12 bases between. Germline V gene sequence: CDR1 SGHTA, CDR2 FQGNSA. This CDR3 comprises 14 residues. CDR3: CASSLFGGGTEAFF. In DNA form, the CDR3 reads TGTGCCAGCAGCTTATTCGGGGGGGGGACTGAAGCTTTCTTT.